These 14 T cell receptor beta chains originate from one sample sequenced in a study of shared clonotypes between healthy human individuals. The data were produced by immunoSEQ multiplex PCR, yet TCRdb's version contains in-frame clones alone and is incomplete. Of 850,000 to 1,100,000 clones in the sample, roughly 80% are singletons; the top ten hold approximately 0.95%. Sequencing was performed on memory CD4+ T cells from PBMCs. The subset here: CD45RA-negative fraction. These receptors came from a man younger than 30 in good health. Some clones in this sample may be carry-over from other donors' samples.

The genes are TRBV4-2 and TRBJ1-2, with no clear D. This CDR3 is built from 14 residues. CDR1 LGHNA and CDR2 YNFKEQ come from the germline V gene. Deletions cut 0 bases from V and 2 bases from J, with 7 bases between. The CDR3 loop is CASSQDPNNYGYTF. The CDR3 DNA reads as TGTGCCAGCAGCCAAGACCCTAACAACTATGGCTACACCTTC.

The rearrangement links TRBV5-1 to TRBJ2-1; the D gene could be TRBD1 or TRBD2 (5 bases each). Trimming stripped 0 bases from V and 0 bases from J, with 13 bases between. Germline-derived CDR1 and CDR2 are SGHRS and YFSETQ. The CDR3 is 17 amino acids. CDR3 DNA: TGCGCCAGCAGCTTGGTGGTTCCAGGGAGCTCCTACAATGAGCAGTTCTTC. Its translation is CASSLVVPGSSYNEQFF.

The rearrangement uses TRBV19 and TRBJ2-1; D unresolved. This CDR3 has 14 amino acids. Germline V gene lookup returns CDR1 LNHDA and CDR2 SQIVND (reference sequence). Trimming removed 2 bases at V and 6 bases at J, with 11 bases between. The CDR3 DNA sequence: TGTGCCAGTAGTATAAGGCCGTATAGCAATGAGCAGTTCTTC. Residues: CASSIRPYSNEQFF.

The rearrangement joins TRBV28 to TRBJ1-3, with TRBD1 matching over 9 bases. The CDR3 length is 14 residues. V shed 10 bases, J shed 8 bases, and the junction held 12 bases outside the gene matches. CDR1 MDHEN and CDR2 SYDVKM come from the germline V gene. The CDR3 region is CATRGTGSSDTIYF. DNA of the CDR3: TGTGCCACCCGGGGGACAGGGTCCTCGGACACCATATATTTT.

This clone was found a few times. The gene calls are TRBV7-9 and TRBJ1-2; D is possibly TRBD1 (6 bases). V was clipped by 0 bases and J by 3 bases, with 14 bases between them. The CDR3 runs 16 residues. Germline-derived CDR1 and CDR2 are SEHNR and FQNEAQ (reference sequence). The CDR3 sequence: CASSLALGGADYGYTF. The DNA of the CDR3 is TGTGCCAGCAGCTTAGCGCTCGGGGGCGCAGACTATGGCTACACCTTC.

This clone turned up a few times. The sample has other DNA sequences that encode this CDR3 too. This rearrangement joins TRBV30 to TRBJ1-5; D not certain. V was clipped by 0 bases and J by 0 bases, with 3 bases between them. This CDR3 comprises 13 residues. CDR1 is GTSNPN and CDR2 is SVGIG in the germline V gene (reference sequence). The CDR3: CAWSVDSNQPQHF. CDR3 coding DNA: TGTGCCTGGAGTGTAGATAGCAATCAGCCCCAGCATTTT.

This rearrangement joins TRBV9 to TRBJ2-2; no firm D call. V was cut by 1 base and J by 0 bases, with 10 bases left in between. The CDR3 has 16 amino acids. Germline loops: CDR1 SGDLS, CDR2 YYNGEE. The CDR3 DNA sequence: TGTGCCAGCAGCGTACGTTTTGGAACGAACACCGGGGAGCTGTTTTTT. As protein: CASSVRFGTNTGELFF.

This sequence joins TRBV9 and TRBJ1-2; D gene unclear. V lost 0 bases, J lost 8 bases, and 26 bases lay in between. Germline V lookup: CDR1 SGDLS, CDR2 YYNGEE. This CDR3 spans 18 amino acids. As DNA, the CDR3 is TGTGCCAGCAGCGTAGGGGTAGGAGGCGCGGGTCCCAAATGGGGCTACACCTTC. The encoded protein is CASSVGVGGAGPKWGYTF.

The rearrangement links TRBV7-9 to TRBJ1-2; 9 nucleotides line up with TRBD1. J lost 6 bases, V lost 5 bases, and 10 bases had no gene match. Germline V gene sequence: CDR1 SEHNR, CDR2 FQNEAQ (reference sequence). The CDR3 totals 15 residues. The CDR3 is CASSPADRGPDGYTF. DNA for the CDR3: TGTGCCAGCAGCCCCGCGGACAGGGGACCCGATGGCTACACCTTC. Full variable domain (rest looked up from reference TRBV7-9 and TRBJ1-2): DTGVSQNPRHKITKRGQNVTFRCDPISEHNRLYWYRQTLGQGPEFLTYFQNEAQLEKSRLLSDRFSAERPKGSFSTLEIQRTEQGDSAMYLCASSPADRGPDGYTFGSGTRLTVV.

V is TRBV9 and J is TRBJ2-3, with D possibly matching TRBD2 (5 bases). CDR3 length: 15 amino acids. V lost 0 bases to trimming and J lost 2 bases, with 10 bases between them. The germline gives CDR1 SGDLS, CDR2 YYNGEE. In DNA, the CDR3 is TGTGCCAGCAGCGTAGGCCCCGGGGACACAGATACGCAGTATTTT. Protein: CASSVGPGDTDTQYF.

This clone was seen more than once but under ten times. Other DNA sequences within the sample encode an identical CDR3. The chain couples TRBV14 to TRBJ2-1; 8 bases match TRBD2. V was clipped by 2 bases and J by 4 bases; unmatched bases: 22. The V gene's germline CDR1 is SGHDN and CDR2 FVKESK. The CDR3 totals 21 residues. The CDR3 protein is CASSQFRLAGPTSQLYNEQFF. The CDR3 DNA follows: TGTGCCAGCAGCCAATTCAGGCTAGCGGGCCCGACTTCCCAATTATACAATGAGCAGTTCTTC. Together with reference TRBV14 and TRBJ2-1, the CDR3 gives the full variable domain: EAGVTQFPSHSVIEKGQTVTLRCDPISGHDNLYWYRRVMGKEIKFLLHFVKESKQDESGMPNNRFLAERTGGTYSTLKVQPAELEDSGVYFCASSQFRLAGPTSQLYNEQFFGPGTRLTVL.

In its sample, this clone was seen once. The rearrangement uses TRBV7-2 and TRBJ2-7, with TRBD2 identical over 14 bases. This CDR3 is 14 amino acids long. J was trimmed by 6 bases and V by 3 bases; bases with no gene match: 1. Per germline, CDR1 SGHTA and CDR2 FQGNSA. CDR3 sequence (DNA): TGTGCCAGCAGCTTGGGACTAGCGGGAGTCGAGCAGTACTTC. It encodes CASSLGLAGVEQYF.

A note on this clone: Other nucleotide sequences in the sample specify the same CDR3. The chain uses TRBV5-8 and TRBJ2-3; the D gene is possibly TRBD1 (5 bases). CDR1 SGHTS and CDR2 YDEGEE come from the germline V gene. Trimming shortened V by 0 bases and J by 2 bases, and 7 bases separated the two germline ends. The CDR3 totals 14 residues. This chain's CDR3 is CASSLGQYTDTQYF. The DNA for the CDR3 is TGTGCCAGCAGCTTGGGACAGTACACAGATACGCAGTATTTT.

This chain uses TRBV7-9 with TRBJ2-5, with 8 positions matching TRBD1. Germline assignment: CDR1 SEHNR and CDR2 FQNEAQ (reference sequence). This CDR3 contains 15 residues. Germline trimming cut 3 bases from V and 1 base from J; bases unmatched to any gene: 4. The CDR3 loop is CASSFLGQGQETQYF. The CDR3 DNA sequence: TGTGCCAGCAGCTTCCTCGGACAGGGCCAAGAGACCCAGTACTTC.